Presented here are 21 T cell receptor beta chains from one specimen sequenced in a study of T cell responses to AZD1222 COVID-19 vaccine. The repertoire was sequenced with immunoSEQ multiplex PCR; TCRdb's copy has only in-frame clones and lacks some. This sample carries some 30,000 clones, 75% to 90% of them seen once, and the ten largest clones take approximately 7.3%. The sequenced sample was peripheral blood, obtained on day 0 of AZD1222 vaccination. Source of these receptors: an adult in good health.

This clone appeared a single time. The chain links TRBV3-1 (or the pseudogene TRBV3-2) to TRBJ1-1, with 7 bases fitting TRBD1. V shed 5 bases, J shed 7 bases, and the junction held 4 bases outside the gene matches. The CDR3 consists of 12 residues. The germline V gene has CDR1 LGHDT and CDR2 YNNKEL (reference sequence). Written as DNA, the CDR3 is TGTGCCAGCAGCGTTAACAGGGGTGAAGCTTTCTTT. It codes for CASSVNRGEAFF.

The chain combines TRBV7-2 with TRBJ2-3; TRBD2 is a possible D gene (6 bases). Germline CDR1 and CDR2: SGHTA and FQGNSA. Trimming shortened V by 1 base and J by 6 bases, and 11 bases separated the two germline ends. This CDR3 is 14 amino acids long. CDR3 nucleotide sequence: TGTGCCAGCAGCTTAGATACCCGGGGGGATACGCAGTATTTT. Translated, it gives CASSLDTRGDTQYF.

This clone was seen once. The chain couples TRBV5-1 to TRBJ2-1; TRBD1 is a possible D gene (6 bases). The CDR3 totals 14 residues. Trimming removed 4 bases at V and 4 bases at J, with 12 bases between. Germline CDR1 SGHRS, CDR2 YFSETQ. CDR3 sequence (DNA): TGCGCCAGCAGCCCCTCGACAGGTTACAATGAGCAGTTCTTC. It translates to CASSPSTGYNEQFF.

This chain connects TRBV4-1 to TRBJ1-6; a possible D gene is TRBD1 (5 bases). The germline V gene has CDR1 MGHRA and CDR2 YSYEKL. The CDR3 consists of 13 residues. The V end lost 8 bases, the J end lost 9 bases, and 14 bases lay between the germline ends. CDR3 DNA: TGCGCCAGCCGCGACCCTGGGGGTTCACCCCTCCACTTT. Translation: CASRDPGGSPLHF.

This clone was counted once. The rearrangement links TRBV7-8 to TRBJ2-7; possible D gene TRBD1, 6 bases. Between the trimmed V and J ends, which lost 5 bases and 2 bases, there was a span of 13 bases. Germline loops: CDR1 SGHVS, CDR2 FQNEAQ. This CDR3 region has 14 residues. CDR3 sequence reads: CASSTRDTAYEQYF. The DNA of the CDR3 is TGTGCCAGCAGCACCCGGGACACTGCCTACGAGCAGTACTTC.

This clone appeared once. V and J are TRBV2 and TRBJ1-5, with D possibly matching TRBD1 (5 bases). Trimming removed 3 bases from V and 6 bases from J, with 12 bases in between. CDR1 is SNHLY and CDR2 is FYNNEI in the germline V gene. The CDR3 covers 14 residues. The CDR3 coding sequence is TGTGCCAGCAGTGACAGGGAGCGAATTCAGCCCCAGCATTTT. Its protein is CASSDRERIQPQHF. The complete variable domain, with remaining parts taken from reference TRBV2 and TRBJ1-5, reads EPEVTQTPSHQVTQMGQEVILRCVPISNHLYFYWYRQILGQKVEFLVSFYNNEISEKSEIFDDQFSVERPDGSNFTLKIRSTKLEDSAMYFCASSDRERIQPQHFGDGTRLSIL.

This chain joins TRBV5-6 and TRBJ2-5, with 7 bases fitting TRBD2. V shed 3 bases and J 6 bases; nucleotides not matched to a gene: 5. Germline V gene data show CDR1 as SGHDT and CDR2 as YYEEEE. The CDR3 is made up of 13 amino acids. CDR3 amino acids: CASSSWGGQTQYF. Written as DNA, the CDR3 is TGTGCCAGCAGCTCGTGGGGGGGACAGACCCAGTACTTC.

V gene TRBV5-1 combines with J gene TRBJ1-3; maybe TRBD1 (6 bases). CDR1 is SGHRS, CDR2 YFSETQ, per germline. V was clipped by 0 bases and J by 0 bases, with 13 bases between them. The CDR3 totals 17 residues. The CDR3 loop reads CASSLEVWDNSGNTIYF. CDR3 nucleotides: TGCGCCAGCAGCTTGGAGGTCTGGGACAACTCTGGAAACACCATATATTTT. The whole variable domain, filled in from reference TRBV5-1 and TRBJ1-3, reads KAGVTQTPRYLIKTRGQQVTLSCSPISGHRSVSWYQQTPGQGLQFLFEYFSETQRNKGNFPGRFSGRQFSNSRSEMNVSTLELGDSALYLCASSLEVWDNSGNTIYFGEGSWLTVV.

V is TRBV6-5 and J is TRBJ1-1; D might be TRBD1 (5 bases). Trimming removed 2 bases at V and 5 bases at J, with 12 bases between. The CDR3 is made up of 14 amino acids. Germline V CDR1 and CDR2: MNHEY, SVGAGI. The CDR3 region is CASSYGASATEAFF. The CDR3 DNA follows: TGTGCCAGCAGTTACGGGGCGAGCGCTACTGAAGCTTTCTTT.

The chain has TRBV7-2 and TRBJ2-2, with 7 positions matching TRBD1. The trim removed 4 bases at V and 8 bases at J, leaving 7 bases unmatched. Germline CDR1 and CDR2: SGHTA and FQGNSA. The CDR3 has 14 amino acids. DNA for the CDR3: TGTGCCAGCAGCTCTCGCACAGGGGTGGGGGAGCTGTTTTTT. This gives the protein CASSSRTGVGELFF.

The chain recombines TRBV2 with TRBJ1-1; D call uncertain. V dropped 4 bases and J dropped 8 bases, with 8 bases sitting between them. The CDR3 contains 11 residues. Germline-derived CDR1 and CDR2 are SNHLY and FYNNEI. The CDR3 bases are TGTGCCAGCAGTGGACAACGGGAAGCTTTCTTT. It translates to CASSGQREAFF.

This chain joins TRBV7-2 and TRBJ2-7; TRBD1 aligns across 10 bases. The CDR3 runs to 16 residues. The V gene's germline CDR1 is SGHTA and CDR2 FQGNSA. With 4 bases clipped from V and 2 bases from J, the junction kept 8 bases outside the gene matches. Here the CDR3 DNA reads TGTGCCAGCAGCTCTCCGGACAGGGGGGCCCCCTACGAGCAGTACTTC. This encodes CASSSPDRGAPYEQYF. Filled out from reference TRBV7-2 and TRBJ2-7, the complete variable domain reads GAGVSQSPSNKVTEKGKDVELRCDPISGHTALYWYRQSLGQGLEFLIYFQGNSAPDKSGLPSDRFSAERTGGSVSTLTIQRTQQEDSAVYLCASSSPDRGAPYEQYFGPGTRLTVT.

The chain is built from TRBV30 and TRBJ2-5; tentatively, D is TRBD2 (5 bases). The V and J ends lost 5 bases and 5 bases respectively, with 9 bases between them. The CDR3 runs 11 residues. Germline CDR1 GTSNPN, CDR2 SVGIG (reference sequence). In nucleotides, the CDR3 is TGTGCCTGGGAGGACTGGGAGACCCAGTACTTC. Translated, it gives CAWEDWETQYF.

This sequence joins TRBV28 and TRBJ1-2; TRBD1 matches 8 bases. The CDR3 has 14 amino acids. Germline CDR1 and CDR2: MDHEN and SYDVKM. V dropped 11 bases and J dropped 4; count of bases not matched to a gene: 12. CDR3 nucleotides: TGTGCCGCTTGGACCCCTGGACAGGGCTATGGCTACACCTTC. It is translated as CAAWTPGQGYGYTF.

The CDR3 sequence is CALGRGTDIQYF. In DNA form, the CDR3 reads TGTGCTTTGGGGAGGGGGACGGACATTCAGTACTTC. The chain is built from TRBV30 and TRBJ2-4; maybe TRBD2 (7 bases). Germline V gene sequence: CDR1 GTSNPN, CDR2 SVGIG (reference sequence). This CDR3 contains 12 residues.

The rearrangement links TRBV4-3 to TRBJ1-2; 9 nucleotides line up with TRBD1. CDR1 and CDR2 from the germline V gene are LGHNA and YSLEER. This CDR3 comprises 18 residues. Trimming removed 0 bases from V and 2 bases from J; junction bases left unmatched: 10. CDR3 DNA: TGCGCCAGCAGCCAAGAGGGCTTAGGGACAGGGCGGAACTATGGCTACACCTTC. This translates into CASSQEGLGTGRNYGYTF.

The rearrangement joins TRBV5-1 to TRBJ2-3, with 13 bases lining up with TRBD2. The J segment lost 11 bases and the V segment lost 3 bases, leaving 9 bases of the junction unmatched. Germline V gives CDR1 SGHRS, CDR2 YFSETQ. This CDR3 has 15 amino acids. CDR3: CASSSGLAGVPRQYF. In DNA form, the CDR3 reads TGCGCCAGCAGCTCCGGACTAGCGGGAGTCCCTCGGCAGTATTTT.

On this clone itself: Additional DNA sequences in this sample encode the identical CDR3. This chain uses TRBV5-6 with TRBJ2-2, with D perhaps matching TRBD2 (5 bases). CDR3 size: 14 residues. V was pared by 0 bases and J by 3 bases, with 6 bases between. Germline CDR1 is SGHDT and CDR2 is YYEEEE. The CDR3 DNA is TGTGCCAGCAGCTTGGGGGAGTACACCGGGGAGCTGTTTTTT. It specifies CASSLGEYTGELFF.

The genes are TRBV12-3 or TRBV12-4 and TRBJ1-2, with a weak D call TRBD1 (6 bases). This CDR3 has 12 amino acids. Trimming took off 4 bases at V and 7 bases at J, with 10 bases between the two ends. DNA of the CDR3: TGTGCCAGCAGTTCTGGGACACGTGGCTACACCTTC. It yields the protein CASSSGTRGYTF.

The gene calls are TRBV29-1 and TRBJ2-7; D could derive from TRBD1 or TRBD2 (5 bases each). CDR3 length: 15 amino acids. CDR1 and CDR2 (germline): SQVTM, ANQGSEA. The V end lost 1 base, the J end lost 4 bases, and 17 bases lay between the germline ends. CDR3 nucleotide sequence: TGCAGCGTTGAAGGAAATTCGGGACGCGGGTACGAGCAGTACTTC. Translation: CSVEGNSGRGYEQYF.

The chain couples TRBV7-6 to TRBJ1-3; D may be TRBD1 (6 bases). The CDR3 is 16 residues long. The germline V and J ends were trimmed by 1 base and 2 bases, with 12 bases remaining between them. The germline V gene has CDR1 SGHVS and CDR2 FNYEAQ. The CDR3 DNA follows: TGTGCCAGCAGCTTAGTATGGGGGCAGGCTGGAAACACCATATATTTT. This encodes CASSLVWGQAGNTIYF.